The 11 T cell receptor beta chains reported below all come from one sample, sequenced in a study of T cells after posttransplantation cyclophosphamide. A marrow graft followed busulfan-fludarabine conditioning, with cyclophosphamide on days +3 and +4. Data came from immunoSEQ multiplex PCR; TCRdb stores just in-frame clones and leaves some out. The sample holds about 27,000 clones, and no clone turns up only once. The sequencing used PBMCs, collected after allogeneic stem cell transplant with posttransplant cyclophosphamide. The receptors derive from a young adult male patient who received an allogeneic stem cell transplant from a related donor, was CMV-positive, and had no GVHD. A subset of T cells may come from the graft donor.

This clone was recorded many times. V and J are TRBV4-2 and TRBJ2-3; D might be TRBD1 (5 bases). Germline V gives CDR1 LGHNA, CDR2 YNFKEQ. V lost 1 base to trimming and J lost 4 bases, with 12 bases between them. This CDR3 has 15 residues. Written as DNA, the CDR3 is TGTGCCAGCAGCCAAGTCGACAGTTCCCCAGATACGCAGTATTTT. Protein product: CASSQVDSSPDTQYF.

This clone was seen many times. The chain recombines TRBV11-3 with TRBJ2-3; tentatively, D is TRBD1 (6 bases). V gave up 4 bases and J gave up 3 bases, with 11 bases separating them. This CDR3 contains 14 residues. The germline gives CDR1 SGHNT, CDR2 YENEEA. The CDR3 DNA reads TGTGCCAGCAGCTCTGGACAGACGACAGATACGCAGTATTTT. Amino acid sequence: CASSSGQTTDTQYF.

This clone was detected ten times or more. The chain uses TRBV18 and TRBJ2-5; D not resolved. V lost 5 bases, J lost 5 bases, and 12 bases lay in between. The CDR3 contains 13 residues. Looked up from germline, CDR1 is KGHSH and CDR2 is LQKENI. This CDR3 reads CASSSPPAETQYF. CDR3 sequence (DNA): TGTGCCAGCTCATCCCCTCCCGCGGAGACCCAGTACTTC.

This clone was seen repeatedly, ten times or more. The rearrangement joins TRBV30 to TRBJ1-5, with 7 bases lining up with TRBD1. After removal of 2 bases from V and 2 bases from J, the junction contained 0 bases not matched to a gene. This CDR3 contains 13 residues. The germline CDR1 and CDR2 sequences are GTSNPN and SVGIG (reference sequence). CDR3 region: CAWSTGGNQPQHF. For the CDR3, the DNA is TGTGCCTGGAGTACAGGGGGCAATCAGCCCCAGCATTTT. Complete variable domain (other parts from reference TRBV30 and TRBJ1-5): SQTIHQWPATLVQPVGSPLSLECTVEGTSNPNLYWYRQAAGRGLQLLFYSVGIGQISSEVPQNLSASRPQDRQFILSSKKLLLSDSGFYLCAWSTGGNQPQHFGDGTRLSIL.

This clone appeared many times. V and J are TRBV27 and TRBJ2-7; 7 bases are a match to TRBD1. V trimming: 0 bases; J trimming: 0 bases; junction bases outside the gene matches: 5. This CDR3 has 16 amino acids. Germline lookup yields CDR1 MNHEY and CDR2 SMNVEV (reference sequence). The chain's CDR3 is CASSLSRGQSSYEQYF. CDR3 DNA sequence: TGTGCCAGCAGTTTATCGAGGGGACAGAGCTCCTACGAGCAGTACTTC.

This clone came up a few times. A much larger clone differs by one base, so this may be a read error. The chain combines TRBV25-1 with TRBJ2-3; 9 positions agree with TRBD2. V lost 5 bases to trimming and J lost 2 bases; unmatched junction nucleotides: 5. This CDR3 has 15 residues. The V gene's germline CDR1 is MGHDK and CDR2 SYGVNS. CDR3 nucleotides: TGTGCCAGCAGTTACTCTAGCGGGAACACAGATACGCAGTATTTT. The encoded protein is CASSYSSGNTDTQYF.

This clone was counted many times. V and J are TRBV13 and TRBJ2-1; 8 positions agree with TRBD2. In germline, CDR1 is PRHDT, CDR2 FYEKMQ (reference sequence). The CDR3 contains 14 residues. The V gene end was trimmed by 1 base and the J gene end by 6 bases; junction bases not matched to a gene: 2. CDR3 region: CASSLAGGRNEQFF. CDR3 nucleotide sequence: TGTGCCAGCAGCTTAGCGGGGGGGCGCAATGAGCAGTTCTTC.

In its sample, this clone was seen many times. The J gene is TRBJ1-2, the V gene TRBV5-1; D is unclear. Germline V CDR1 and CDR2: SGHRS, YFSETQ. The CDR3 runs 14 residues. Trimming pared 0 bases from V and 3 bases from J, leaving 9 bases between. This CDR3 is CASSLAASHYGYTF. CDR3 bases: TGCGCCAGCAGCTTGGCCGCCAGTCACTATGGCTACACCTTC.

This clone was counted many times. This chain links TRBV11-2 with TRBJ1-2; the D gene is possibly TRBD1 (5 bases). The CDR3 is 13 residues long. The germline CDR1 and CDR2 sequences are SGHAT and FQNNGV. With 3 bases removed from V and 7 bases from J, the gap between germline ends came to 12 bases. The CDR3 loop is CASSFRPGVGYTF. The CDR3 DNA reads TGTGCCAGCAGCTTCCGGCCGGGGGTTGGCTACACCTTC.

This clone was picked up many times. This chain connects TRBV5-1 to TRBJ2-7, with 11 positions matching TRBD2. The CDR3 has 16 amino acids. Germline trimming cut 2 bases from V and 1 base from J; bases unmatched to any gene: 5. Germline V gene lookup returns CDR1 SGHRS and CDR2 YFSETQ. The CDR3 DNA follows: TGCGCCAGCAGCTTTGGTAGCGGGGGGGTATCCTACGAGCAGTACTTC. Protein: CASSFGSGGVSYEQYF.

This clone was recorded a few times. CDR3 residues: CASRKRGGYTF. The CDR3 coding sequence is TGTGCCAGCAGAAAACGGGGGGGCTACACCTTC. J is TRBJ1-2 and V is TRBV9; the D gene is possibly TRBD1 (5 bases). CDR1 and CDR2 (germline): SGDLS, YYNGEE. The V end was cut by 5 bases, the J end by 8 bases, with 10 bases between. This CDR3 is built from 11 residues.